The rows below give T cell receptor beta chains drawn from one sample of a study of patients and donors after allogeneic stem cell transplantation. Via MiXCR, TCRdb re-called the RT-PCR reads, giving one row per CDR3 protein. Altogether hundreds of thousands of distinct CDR3 sequences are present, more than 15% being singletons, with the ten largest covering 7% to 7.5%. The sample taken for sequencing was blood, either unsorted or a sorted T cell fraction (not recorded which). Receptors were obtained from a human donor who was either an allogeneic HSCT recipient or a stem cell or donor lymphocyte infusion donor (not recorded which). It is not recorded whose cells these are; they may come from a transplant donor. Both conserved end residues are part of each CDR3. Each record gives: D gene, CDR3 length, J gene, clone size, V gene, CDR3 protein, CDR3 DNA. A D gene is named only where the DNA matches it firmly. Clone size appears in some rows only: once, few, many, or a class for an expanded clone.

D gene: TRBD2
CDR3 length: 14
J gene: TRBJ2-1
clone size: few
V gene: TRBV30
CDR3 protein: CAWSVTSGGNEQFF
CDR3 DNA: TGTGCCTGGAGTGTGACTAGCGGGGGGAATGAGCAGTTCTTC

D gene: TRBD1
CDR3 length: 15
J gene: TRBJ2-4
clone size: many
V gene: TRBV12-3/TRBV12-4
CDR3 protein: CASSVLQGAKNIQYF
CDR3 DNA: TGTGCCAGCAGCGTTTTACAGGGGGCTAAAAACATTCAGTACTTC

D gene: .
CDR3 length: 12
J gene: TRBJ2-3
clone size: few
V gene: TRBV6-5
CDR3 protein: CASSPQSDTQYF
CDR3 DNA: TGTGCCAGCAGTCCCCAGTCGGATACGCAGTATTTT

D gene: .
CDR3 length: 13
J gene: TRBJ2-3
clone size: few
V gene: TRBV20-1
CDR3 protein: CSEFGRSTDTQYF
CDR3 DNA: TGCAGTGAGTTCGGACGGAGCACAGATACGCAGTATTTT

D gene: TRBD1
CDR3 length: 14
J gene: TRBJ2-7
clone size: .
V gene: TRBV6-1
CDR3 protein: CASTPAGGSYEQYF
CDR3 DNA: TGTGCCAGCACCCCGGCAGGGGGCTCCTACGAGCAGTACTTC

D gene: TRBD2
CDR3 length: 17
J gene: TRBJ2-1
clone size: few
V gene: TRBV19
CDR3 protein: CASTTKTGTRAVYEQFF
CDR3 DNA: TGTGCCAGTACCACGAAAACCGGGACTAGGGCGGTTTATGAGCAGTTCTTC

D gene: TRBD1
CDR3 length: 16
J gene: TRBJ1-2
clone size: few
V gene: TRBV5-1
CDR3 protein: CASSLESGTGLYGYTF
CDR3 DNA: TGCGCCAGCAGCTTGGAATCAGGGACAGGGCTCTATGGCTACACCTTC

D gene: .
CDR3 length: 14
J gene: TRBJ1-2
clone size: .
V gene: TRBV12-3/TRBV12-4
CDR3 protein: CATYSGAANYGYTF
CDR3 DNA: TGTGCCACCTACTCAGGTGCTGCTAACTATGGCTACACCTTC

D gene: .
CDR3 length: 16
J gene: TRBJ2-4
clone size: .
V gene: TRBV11-2
CDR3 protein: CASSQGTLLAKNIQYF
CDR3 DNA: TGTGCCAGCAGCCAGGGGACACTTCTAGCCAAAAACATTCAGTACTTC

D gene: TRBD1
CDR3 length: 16
J gene: TRBJ1-2
clone size: .
V gene: TRBV12-3/TRBV12-4
CDR3 protein: CASSYQGVRANYGYTF
CDR3 DNA: TGTGCCAGCAGCTACCAGGGGGTACGGGCTAACTATGGCTACACCTTC

D gene: TRBD2
CDR3 length: 17
J gene: TRBJ2-5
clone size: few
V gene: TRBV7-9
CDR3 protein: CASSSPALTSGKETQYF
CDR3 DNA: TGTGCCAGCAGCTCTCCTGCCTTGACTAGCGGGAAAGAGACCCAGTACTTC

D gene: .
CDR3 length: 15
J gene: TRBJ2-1
clone size: few
V gene: TRBV5-6
CDR3 protein: CASSWAQKFYNEQFF
CDR3 DNA: TGTGCCAGCAGCTGGGCACAGAAGTTCTACAATGAGCAGTTCTTC

D gene: .
CDR3 length: 12
J gene: TRBJ1-3
clone size: .
V gene: TRBV12-3/TRBV12-4
CDR3 protein: CASSTFRNTIYF
CDR3 DNA: TGTGCCAGCAGTACCTTTCGGAACACCATATATTTT

D gene: .
CDR3 length: 15
J gene: TRBJ2-5
clone size: .
V gene: TRBV18
CDR3 protein: CASSVRDTAKETQYF
CDR3 DNA: TGTGCCAGCTCAGTCCGGGACACAGCAAAAGAGACCCAGTACTTC

D gene: .
CDR3 length: 15
J gene: TRBJ2-2
clone size: .
V gene: TRBV5-4
CDR3 protein: CASSLMGRNTGELFF
CDR3 DNA: TGTGCCAGCAGCTTGATGGGGAGGAACACCGGGGAGCTGTTTTTT

D gene: .
CDR3 length: 16
J gene: TRBJ1-5
clone size: .
V gene: TRBV9
CDR3 protein: CASSVEGDPRVQPQHF
CDR3 DNA: TGTGCCAGCAGCGTAGAGGGCGACCCCAGGGTTCAGCCCCAGCATTTT

D gene: TRBD1
CDR3 length: 14
J gene: TRBJ1-4
clone size: many
V gene: TRBV7-9
CDR3 protein: CASSHRQGWEKLFF
CDR3 DNA: TGTGCCAGCAGCCACCGACAGGGATGGGAAAAACTGTTTTTT

D gene: TRBD2
CDR3 length: 15
J gene: TRBJ2-2
clone size: many
V gene: TRBV29-1
CDR3 protein: CSVVWLAGGGGELFF
CDR3 DNA: TGCAGCGTTGTGTGGCTAGCGGGGGGAGGCGGGGAGCTGTTTTTT

D gene: .
CDR3 length: 16
J gene: TRBJ2-7
clone size: once
V gene: TRBV5-1
CDR3 protein: CASSYGGQGASGEQYF
CDR3 DNA: TGCGCCAGCAGTTACGGGGGGCAGGGGGCTTCAGGCGAGCAGTACTTC

D gene: TRBD2
CDR3 length: 13
J gene: TRBJ2-1
clone size: few
V gene: TRBV20-1
CDR3 protein: CSASPSGYNEQFF
CDR3 DNA: TGCAGTGCTAGTCCTAGCGGATACAATGAGCAGTTCTTC

D gene: .
CDR3 length: 14
J gene: TRBJ1-2
clone size: few
V gene: TRBV5-1
CDR3 protein: CASSTGQLNYGYTF
CDR3 DNA: TGCGCCAGCAGCACCGGACAGCTTAACTATGGCTACACCTTC

D gene: TRBD1
CDR3 length: 19
J gene: TRBJ2-7
clone size: few
V gene: TRBV6-1
CDR3 protein: CASSTPAQGASGGSYEQYF
CDR3 DNA: TGTGCCAGCAGTACCCCGGCCCAGGGGGCGTCCGGAGGCTCCTACGAGCAGTACTTC

D gene: .
CDR3 length: 15
J gene: TRBJ2-5
clone size: .
V gene: TRBV6-1
CDR3 protein: CASSEQGIVRETQYF
CDR3 DNA: TGTGCCAGCAGTGAGCAGGGTATAGTCAGGGAGACCCAGTACTTC

D gene: .
CDR3 length: 15
J gene: TRBJ2-7
clone size: .
V gene: TRBV20-1
CDR3 protein: CSASVGSRQGGEQYF
CDR3 DNA: TGCAGTGCTAGTGTAGGGTCCCGGCAGGGAGGCGAGCAGTACTTC

D gene: .
CDR3 length: 17
J gene: TRBJ2-3
clone size: many
V gene: TRBV7-8
CDR3 protein: CASSFLSGRLPTDTQYF
CDR3 DNA: TGTGCCAGCAGCTTCCTATCGGGACGGCTGCCCACAGATACGCAGTATTTT

D gene: .
CDR3 length: 18
J gene: TRBJ2-7
clone size: few
V gene: TRBV3-1
CDR3 protein: CASSQDRAIGRGSYEQYF
CDR3 DNA: TGTGCCAGCAGCCAAGATCGGGCTATTGGGCGGGGTTCCTACGAGCAGTACTTC

D gene: TRBD1
CDR3 length: 13
J gene: TRBJ1-2
clone size: few
V gene: TRBV20-1
CDR3 protein: CSASLTGVDGYTF
CDR3 DNA: TGCAGTGCCAGTCTGACAGGGGTAGATGGCTACACCTTC

D gene: .
CDR3 length: 14
J gene: TRBJ2-3
clone size: few
V gene: TRBV11-2
CDR3 protein: CASGLTAGPDTQYF
CDR3 DNA: TGTGCCAGCGGACTGACGGCTGGCCCAGATACGCAGTATTTT

D gene: TRBD2
CDR3 length: 11
J gene: TRBJ2-1
clone size: few
V gene: TRBV3-1
CDR3 protein: CASTAGGEQFF
CDR3 DNA: TGTGCCAGCACCGCGGGAGGGGAACAGTTCTTC

D gene: TRBD2
CDR3 length: 15
J gene: TRBJ2-1
clone size: few
V gene: TRBV10-3
CDR3 protein: CAISESTSGRNEQFF
CDR3 DNA: TGTGCCATCAGTGAGTCGACTAGCGGTCGCAATGAGCAGTTCTTC

D gene: TRBD1
CDR3 length: 14
J gene: TRBJ2-7
clone size: .
V gene: TRBV19
CDR3 protein: CASARAGGSYEQYF
CDR3 DNA: TGTGCCAGTGCCCGGGCAGGGGGCTCCTACGAGCAGTACTTC

D gene: .
CDR3 length: 14
J gene: TRBJ2-7
clone size: few
V gene: TRBV4-1
CDR3 protein: CASSQTGRAYEQYF
CDR3 DNA: TGCGCCAGCAGCCAAACAGGACGGGCCTACGAGCAGTACTTC

D gene: .
CDR3 length: 12
J gene: TRBJ1-5
clone size: .
V gene: TRBV20-1
CDR3 protein: CSGGYSNQPQHF
CDR3 DNA: TGCAGTGGGGGTTATAGCAATCAGCCCCAGCATTTT

D gene: TRBD1
CDR3 length: 14
J gene: TRBJ1-2
clone size: .
V gene: TRBV25-1
CDR3 protein: CASSVTGGGNGYTF
CDR3 DNA: TGTGCCAGCAGTGTGACAGGGGGAGGGAATGGCTACACCTTC

D gene: TRBD2
CDR3 length: 15
J gene: TRBJ2-3
clone size: .
V gene: TRBV7-2
CDR3 protein: CASSPSGGLTDTQYF
CDR3 DNA: TGTGCCAGCAGCCCCAGCGGGGGGTTGACAGATACGCAGTATTTT

D gene: TRBD1
CDR3 length: 16
J gene: TRBJ2-1
clone size: .
V gene: TRBV11-2
CDR3 protein: CASSLMGDRLYNEQFF
CDR3 DNA: TGTGCCAGCAGCTTAATGGGGGACAGACTCTACAATGAGCAGTTCTTC

D gene: .
CDR3 length: 14
J gene: TRBJ2-3
clone size: .
V gene: TRBV27
CDR3 protein: CASSSSDWLGTQYF
CDR3 DNA: TGTGCCAGCAGTTCCTCCGACTGGCTCGGTACGCAGTATTTT

D gene: .
CDR3 length: 13
J gene: TRBJ2-1
clone size: few
V gene: TRBV7-9
CDR3 protein: CASSLKVSNEQFF
CDR3 DNA: TGTGCCAGCAGCTTAAAGGTGTCCAATGAGCAGTTCTTC

D gene: .
CDR3 length: 11
J gene: TRBJ1-1
clone size: few
V gene: TRBV5-6
CDR3 protein: CASSLGGRAFF
CDR3 DNA: TGTGCCAGCAGCTTAGGAGGGAGAGCTTTCTTT

D gene: TRBD2
CDR3 length: 16
J gene: TRBJ2-1
clone size: .
V gene: TRBV4-3
CDR3 protein: CASSQVAGASTREQFF
CDR3 DNA: TGCGCCAGCAGCCAAGTAGCGGGGGCCTCGACGCGTGAGCAGTTCTTC

D gene: .
CDR3 length: 14
J gene: TRBJ1-2
clone size: few
V gene: TRBV20-1
CDR3 protein: CSATLAGAGYGYTF
CDR3 DNA: TGCAGTGCTACCCTGGCAGGGGCGGGTTATGGCTACACCTTC